This entry features one TCR beta chain sequence. What it recognizes is unknown. The data derive from a study of T cell responses to AZD1222 COVID-19 vaccine. Study details: Pooled together were second doses at about 4 or about 12 weeks.

Whole-study findings and limits: The sample set comprised mostly white British donors with more females, and clonal diversity was possibly underestimated. Repertoire sampling happened only post peak T cell response. Spike-specific TCR breadth and depth rose after two AZD1222 doses.

From germline, CDR1 is SEHNR and CDR2 FQNEAQ (reference sequence). Trimming pared 5 bases from V and 5 bases from J, leaving 9 bases between. The CDR3 extends over 12 amino acids. Using immunoSEQ multiplex PCR, the repertoire was profiled, and TCRdb retains in-frame clones only, with some absent. Found here are about 97,000 clones, around nine tenths of them singletons; the top ten hold around 7%. This rearrangement joins TRBV7-9 to TRBJ1-1, with no clear D. This specimen was peripheral blood, taken on day 0 of AZD1222 vaccination. The sequence came from an adult in good health. In nucleotides, the CDR3 is TGTGCCAGCAGCCACGGCGGGACTGAAGCTTTCTTT. Protein: CASSHGGTEAFF.